The rows below give T cell receptor beta chains drawn from one sample of a study of T cells in Graves' hyperthyroidism and ophthalmopathy. A single record per CDR3 protein comes from TCRdb applying MiXCR to the multiplex PCR reads. The data contain about 380,000 distinct CDR3 sequences, less than 20% of them singletons. The sequencing sample was made of blood. The receptor set was obtained from a young man with Graves' ophthalmopathy. CDR3s leave out the opening cysteine and the closing phenylalanine or tryptophan. Fields, in order: J gene, clone size, D gene, V gene, CDR3 protein. The D gene is left open where the match is weak. Expanded clones get a size class; other rows say once, few or many, or leave the size out.

j_gene: TRBJ2-1
abundance: -
d_gene: TRBD2
v_gene: TRBV3-1
CDR3aa: ASSHQAGGFVNEQF

j_gene: TRBJ2-1
abundance: many
d_gene: TRBD2
v_gene: TRBV24-1
CDR3aa: ATSDPGTSGGGEQF

j_gene: TRBJ2-7
abundance: many
d_gene: -
v_gene: TRBV11-1
CDR3aa: ASSLELNNEQY

j_gene: TRBJ1-5
abundance: many
d_gene: -
v_gene: TRBV6-1
CDR3aa: AVGPSGNQPQH

j_gene: TRBJ2-7
abundance: many
d_gene: -
v_gene: TRBV3-1
CDR3aa: ASSQDVVAAYEQY

j_gene: TRBJ2-5
abundance: few
d_gene: TRBD1
v_gene: TRBV5-6
CDR3aa: ASSSKTGGETQY

j_gene: TRBJ2-1
abundance: -
d_gene: -
v_gene: TRBV7-8
CDR3aa: ASSSTRGGSYNEQF

j_gene: TRBJ1-1
abundance: -
d_gene: -
v_gene: TRBV20-1
CDR3aa: SAFGGTLSTEAF

j_gene: TRBJ1-2
abundance: many
d_gene: -
v_gene: TRBV2
CDR3aa: ASTWAGGGYGYT

j_gene: TRBJ1-1
abundance: many
d_gene: -
v_gene: TRBV7-9
CDR3aa: ASIPAEAF

j_gene: TRBJ2-5
abundance: many
d_gene: -
v_gene: TRBV12-3/TRBV12-4
CDR3aa: ASSLSPIGETQY

j_gene: TRBJ1-6
abundance: few
d_gene: TRBD1
v_gene: TRBV10-3
CDR3aa: AISESGTEHSPLH

j_gene: TRBJ1-4
abundance: few
d_gene: -
v_gene: TRBV4-1
CDR3aa: ASSQVTRRTNEKLF

j_gene: TRBJ2-1
abundance: many
d_gene: TRBD2
v_gene: TRBV7-9
CDR3aa: ASSLELAGGTDEQF

j_gene: TRBJ2-5
abundance: few
d_gene: -
v_gene: TRBV24-1
CDR3aa: ATSDGADHQETQY

j_gene: TRBJ2-3
abundance: many
d_gene: -
v_gene: TRBV15
CDR3aa: ATSRDRVRGARSTDTQY

j_gene: TRBJ2-2
abundance: many
d_gene: TRBD2
v_gene: TRBV5-1
CDR3aa: ASSLSLAANTGELF

j_gene: TRBJ2-3
abundance: few
d_gene: TRBD2
v_gene: TRBV7-9
CDR3aa: ASSQTSGGPDTQY

j_gene: TRBJ1-1
abundance: few
d_gene: TRBD1
v_gene: TRBV5-4
CDR3aa: ASSWGQGEGTEAF

j_gene: TRBJ2-5
abundance: many
d_gene: -
v_gene: TRBV7-8
CDR3aa: ASSLREWGTFQETQY

j_gene: TRBJ1-1
abundance: many
d_gene: TRBD1
v_gene: TRBV9
CDR3aa: ASSPRDSLPNTEAF

j_gene: TRBJ1-5
abundance: few
d_gene: -
v_gene: TRBV19
CDR3aa: ASSTPPPLAPQH

j_gene: TRBJ2-1
abundance: few
d_gene: -
v_gene: TRBV7-9
CDR3aa: ASSHTRNGEQF

j_gene: TRBJ2-7
abundance: -
d_gene: -
v_gene: TRBV7-2
CDR3aa: ASSHDGYGEQY

j_gene: TRBJ1-6
abundance: few
d_gene: TRBD1
v_gene: TRBV20-1
CDR3aa: SATSGGSYNSPLH

j_gene: TRBJ2-7
abundance: many
d_gene: TRBD2
v_gene: TRBV6-1
CDR3aa: ASSTGGGTYEQY

j_gene: TRBJ2-5
abundance: many
d_gene: TRBD1
v_gene: TRBV7-6
CDR3aa: ASSLLFGTVY

j_gene: TRBJ1-1
abundance: many
d_gene: -
v_gene: TRBV28
CDR3aa: ASSQPGLGAGAF

j_gene: TRBJ1-4
abundance: few
d_gene: -
v_gene: TRBV9
CDR3aa: ASSPSTGIPNEKLF

j_gene: TRBJ1-6
abundance: -
d_gene: -
v_gene: TRBV5-1
CDR3aa: ASSSTGDSYNSPLH